This TCR beta chain was retrieved from a study of cytomegalovirus exposure and HLA in healthy donors. Study-level results: Most CMV-associated TCR beta chains appeared HLA-restricted in a later analysis.

The V segment lost 4 bases and the J segment 6 bases; nucleotides outside the gene matches: 12. Germline values: CDR1 SGDLS, CDR2 YYNGEE. The CDR3 sequence is 15 residues long. Researchers ran the PCR with 60 Vbeta and 13 Jbeta primers. Generated by immunoSEQ multiplex PCR, the TCRdb table keeps only in-frame clones and is missing some. Here the sample spans some 220,000 clones, around 89% being singletons. A word on this clone: The antigen remains unidentified.

The TCR comes from a woman between 18 and 29 years old in good health and CMV-seronegative. The sequencing sample was made of PBMCs. V is TRBV9 and J is TRBJ1-2; 7 bases line up with TRBD1. CDR3: CASSPRTGRRNGYTF. CDR3 in DNA: TGTGCCAGCAGCCCCCGGACAGGAAGGAGGAATGGCTACACCTTC.